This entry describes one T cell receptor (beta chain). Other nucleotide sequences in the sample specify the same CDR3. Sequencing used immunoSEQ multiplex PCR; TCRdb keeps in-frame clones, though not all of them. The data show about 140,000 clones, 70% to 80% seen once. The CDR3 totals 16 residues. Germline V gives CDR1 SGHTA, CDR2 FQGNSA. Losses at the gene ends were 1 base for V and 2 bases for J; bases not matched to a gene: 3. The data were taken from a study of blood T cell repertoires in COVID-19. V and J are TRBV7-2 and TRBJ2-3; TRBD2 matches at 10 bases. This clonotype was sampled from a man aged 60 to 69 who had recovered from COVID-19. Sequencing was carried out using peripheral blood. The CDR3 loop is CASSLGLAGDTDTQYF. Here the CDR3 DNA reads TGTGCCAGCAGCTTAGGGCTAGCGGGAGACACAGATACGCAGTATTTT. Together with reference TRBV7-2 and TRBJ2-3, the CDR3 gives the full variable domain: GAGVSQSPSNKVTEKGKDVELRCDPISGHTALYWYRQSLGQGLEFLIYFQGNSAPDKSGLPSDRFSAERTGGSVSTLTIQRTQQEDSAVYLCASSLGLAGDTDTQYFGPGTRLTVL.